The source of this T cell receptor beta chain is a study of regulatory T cells in long-lasting Graves disease. The sample holds a few counts of this clonotype. Relying on iRepertoire HTBI primers and Arm-PCR of CDR3 regions, the team built TCR beta libraries. TCRdb fed the multiplex PCR reads into MiXCR, producing one record per CDR3 protein. The sample includes some 560,000 distinct CDR3 sequences, 15% to 20% seen only once; the top ten take 25%. Indicated time point: newly diagnosed GD, antithyroid drugs for less than 3 months. TCR sequences were obtained from RNA taken from PBMCs. Per the germline V gene, CDR1 is DFQATT and CDR2 is SNEGSKA (reference sequence). The V gene lost 4 bases and the J gene lost 5 bases, with 14 bases spanning the gap. The CDR3 is 13 amino acids. Another study also made use of these data, one on T cells in Graves' hyperthyroidism and ophthalmopathy.

The sequenced sample was peripheral blood mononuclear cells (PBMCs), obtained at new diagnosis, from a patient treated with antithyroid drugs. This chain joins TRBV20-1 and TRBJ2-5; possible D gene TRBD1, 6 bases. The TCR sequence derives from a woman aged 35-60 years with Graves disease. The CDR3 here is CSAKRTESETQYF. Here the CDR3 DNA reads TGCAGTGCTAAAAGGACAGAGAGTGAGACCCAGTACTTC.